This record covers a single T cell receptor beta chain. Its antigen is unidentified. The sample holds other DNA sequences that translate to the same CDR3. Replicate PCRs from sorted subsets contained around 190 ng DNA, which is 29,000 or so T cell genomes. TCRdb's copy holds only in-frame clones and misses some; the assay was immunoSEQ multiplex PCR. Among about 2.1 million clones, just under 95% were seen once, and the ten largest hold less than 2%. The data were obtained in a study of shared clonotypes between healthy human individuals. For the study at large: Used for every donor were three CD4 naive, three CD4 memory, two CD8 naive and one CD8 memory plate. Overall study results and limits: Among donors, clonotype sharing was expected to be affected by sequencing depth.

CD45RO-negative cells were positively selected for CCR7, leaving out terminally differentiated effector memory CD45RA+ cells. Every donor was a Caucasian adult from Nashville, Tennessee. V lost 0 bases to trimming and J lost 2 bases; unmatched junction nucleotides: 5. This CDR3 spans 16 amino acids. Germline V CDR1 and CDR2: SGDLS, YYNGEE. The gene calls are TRBV9 and TRBJ2-3; TRBD1 matches 8 bases. Material: naive CD8+ T cells from PBMCs. The source of this sequence is a man aged 18 to 35 in good health. Some clones in this sample may be carry-over from other donors' samples. CDR3 bases: TGTGCCAGCAGCGTAGTGGGGACAGGCGCCACAGATACGCAGTATTTT. Its protein product is CASSVVGTGATDTQYF.